A selection of T cell receptor beta chains follows, all from one sample in a study of Ad26.COV2.S vaccination and SARS-CoV-2 variants. The method was immunoSEQ multiplex PCR; TCRdb's version includes in-frame clones alone and lacks a portion of them. Among more than 400,000 clones listed, 92% were seen once. The source material was peripheral blood, sampled in a trial of Ad26.COV2.S vaccine versus placebo. Receptor source: a person between 18 and 60 years old who received the Ad26.COV2.S COVID-19 vaccine or a placebo. Both conserved end residues are part of each CDR3. The D gene is left open where the match is weak. The listing skips clone size in some rows; elsewhere it reads once, few, many or a size class.

cdr3_aa	cdr3_nt	clone_size	v_call	j_call	d_call
CASSLAGSEQYF	TGTGCCAGCAGCTTGGCAGGGTCCGAGCAGTACTTC	-	TRBV5-6	TRBJ2-7	-
CSVGGGTREQYF	TGCAGCGTTGGAGGGGGGACAAGGGAGCAGTACTTC	once	TRBV29-1	TRBJ2-7	-
CASSSRTALLAKNIQYF	TGTGCCAGCAGCTCGAGGACAGCCCTACTAGCCAAAAACATTCAGTACTTC	-	TRBV7-2	TRBJ2-4	-
CASSQDSPGGNYGYTF	TGCGCCAGCAGCCAAGATAGCCCAGGGGGCAACTATGGCTACACCTTC	-	TRBV4-3	TRBJ1-2	TRBD1
CASSIDNRQGNTIYF	TGTGCCAGTAGTATAGACAACCGACAGGGGAACACCATATATTTT	-	TRBV19	TRBJ1-3	TRBD1
CATSDTDSPSRLQETQYF	TGTGCCACCAGTGATACCGACAGTCCAAGCCGCCTCCAAGAGACCCAGTACTTC	-	TRBV24-1	TRBJ2-5	-
CASSESGHRQETQYF	TGCGCCAGCAGTGAGTCGGGGCACCGTCAGGAGACCCAGTACTTC	-	TRBV10-1	TRBJ2-5	-
CASSEFGVGAGNEQFF	TGCGCCAGCAGTGAGTTCGGCGTGGGGGCGGGCAATGAGCAGTTCTTC	-	TRBV10-1	TRBJ2-1	-
CASSLVGDTDTQYF	TGTGCCAGCAGCTTAGTGGGGGACACAGATACGCAGTATTTT	-	TRBV7-2	TRBJ2-3	-
CSVEPRDVDEQFF	TGCAGCGTTGAGCCCAGGGACGTAGATGAGCAGTTCTTC	-	TRBV29-1	TRBJ2-1	-
CASSYSMALEKLFF	TGTGCCAGCAGTTACTCGATGGCCTTGGAAAAACTGTTTTTT	-	TRBV6-5	TRBJ1-4	-
CASSSNTDTQYF	TGCGCCAGCAGCTCTAACACAGATACGCAGTATTTT	once	TRBV5-1	TRBJ2-3	-
CASSLSLAGPADTQYF	TGTGCCAGCAGCTTGAGTCTAGCGGGGCCCGCAGATACGCAGTATTTT	-	TRBV11-3	TRBJ2-3	TRBD2
CASSPGVMNTEAFF	TGCGCCAGCAGCCCGGGAGTTATGAACACTGAAGCTTTCTTT	once	TRBV5-1	TRBJ1-1	-
CASTKTGLGNEKLFF	TGTGCCAGTACCAAGACCGGCCTGGGGAATGAAAAACTGTTTTTT	-	TRBV7-8	TRBJ1-4	-
CASSLTGDGELFF	TGTGCCAGCAGCTTGACCGGCGACGGGGAGCTGTTTTTT	-	TRBV13	TRBJ2-2	-
CSVQTGPPGQPQHF	TGCAGCGTTCAGACAGGCCCCCCAGGGCAGCCCCAGCATTTT	-	TRBV29-1	TRBJ1-5	-
CASSFQGPGYTF	TGTGCCAGCAGCTTTCAGGGACCTGGCTACACCTTC	-	TRBV7-9	TRBJ1-2	-
CASSSSDTQYF	TGTGCCAGCAGCTCTTCTGATACGCAGTATTTT	-	TRBV7-2	TRBJ2-3	-
CASSLLAGQKGNYEQYF	TGTGCCAGCAGCTTGTTAGCGGGACAAAAAGGAAACTACGAGCAGTACTTC	-	TRBV7-9	TRBJ2-7	TRBD2
CASSLRRGGNTEAFF	TGTGCCAGCAGCTTAAGGCGGGGAGGGAACACTGAAGCTTTCTTT	-	TRBV11-2	TRBJ1-1	-
CASSQDVKYSNQPQHF	TGCGCCAGCAGCCAAGATGTCAAATATAGCAATCAGCCCCAGCATTTT	-	TRBV4-1	TRBJ1-5	-